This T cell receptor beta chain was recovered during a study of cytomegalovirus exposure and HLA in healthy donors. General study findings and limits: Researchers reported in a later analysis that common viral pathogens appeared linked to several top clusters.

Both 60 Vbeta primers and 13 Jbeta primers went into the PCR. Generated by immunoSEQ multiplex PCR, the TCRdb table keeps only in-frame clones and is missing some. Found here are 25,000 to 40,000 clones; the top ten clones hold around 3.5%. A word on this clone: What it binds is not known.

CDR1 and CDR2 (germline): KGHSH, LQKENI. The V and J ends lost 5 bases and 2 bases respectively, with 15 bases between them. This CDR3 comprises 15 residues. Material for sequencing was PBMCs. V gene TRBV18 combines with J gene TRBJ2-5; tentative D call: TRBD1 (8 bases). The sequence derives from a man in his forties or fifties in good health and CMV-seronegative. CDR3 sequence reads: CASSAQGGTQETQYF. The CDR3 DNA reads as TGTGCCAGCTCAGCACAGGGGGGGACACAAGAGACCCAGTACTTC.